One and the same sample provided the 19 T cell receptor beta chains below, sequenced in a study of tissue T cells after allogeneic stem cell transplantation. Steroid-refractory graft-versus-host disease after allogeneic hematopoietic cell transplant qualified adults for prospective research-autopsy enrollment. The method was immunoSEQ multiplex PCR; TCRdb's version includes in-frame clones alone and lacks a portion of them. The table has around 2,500 clones, 55% to 80% seen once. The sequencing here drew on colon tissue, taken at autopsy. All receptors come from a male patient at least 60 years old with steroid-refractory graft-versus-host disease after an allogeneic stem cell transplant. Some of the T cells may derive from the graft donor.

V and J are TRBV4-1 and TRBJ1-6, with D uncertain. Germline V CDR1 and CDR2: MGHRA, YSYEKL. CDR3 size: 14 residues. V lost 3 bases and J lost 6, with 9 bases in between. CDR3 sequence: CASSHPDGNSPLHF. In nucleotides, the CDR3 is TGCGCCAGCAGCCACCCGGACGGTAATTCACCCCTCCACTTT.

The chain links TRBV30 to TRBJ1-2; possible D gene TRBD1, 5 bases. Germline V gene lookup returns CDR1 GTSNPN and CDR2 SVGIG (reference sequence). The CDR3 loop spans 15 amino acids. V dropped 0 bases and J dropped 0 bases, with 11 bases sitting between them. CDR3 amino acids: CAWSVRYRPNYGYTF. The CDR3 nucleotides are TGTGCCTGGAGTGTACGGTACAGGCCTAACTATGGCTACACCTTC.

The chain has TRBV7-2 and TRBJ2-7; 9 nucleotides align to TRBD1. Germline V gene lookup returns CDR1 SGHTA and CDR2 FQGNSA. V shed 5 bases, J shed 1 base, and the junction held 9 bases outside the gene matches. The CDR3 totals 16 residues. The chain's CDR3 is CASSPAGTGYSYEQYF. The CDR3 coding sequence is TGTGCCAGCAGCCCCGCCGGGACAGGGTATTCCTACGAGCAGTACTTC.

In its sample, this clone was seen a few times. In DNA, the CDR3 is TGTGCCAGCAGTGGTGGCAGGGGAGATAATTCACCCCTCCACTTT. This translates into CASSGGRGDNSPLHF. This chain joins TRBV2 and TRBJ1-6, with a possible D match to TRBD1 (6 bases). Per the germline V gene, CDR1 is SNHLY and CDR2 is FYNNEI. The CDR3 has 15 residues. Trimming took 4 bases from V and 5 from J, leaving 12 bases between them.

This sequence joins TRBV19 and TRBJ1-2; possible D gene TRBD1, 5 bases. Trimming stripped 4 bases from V and 2 bases from J, with 8 bases between. CDR1 is LNHDA, CDR2 SQIVND, per germline (reference sequence). The length of the CDR3 is 13 residues. CDR3 sequence reads: CASSTGPNYGYTF. Here the CDR3 DNA reads TGTGCCAGTAGTACGGGACCCAACTATGGCTACACCTTC.

The V and J genes are TRBV6-5 and TRBJ1-1; D call uncertain. Germline V gives CDR1 MNHEY, CDR2 SVGAGI. The CDR3 consists of 15 residues. The germline V and J ends were trimmed by 2 bases and 3 bases, with 13 bases remaining between them. The CDR3 DNA sequence: TGTGCCAGCAGTTACGGCAGAGACGGAGACACTGAAGCTTTCTTT. This sequence encodes CASSYGRDGDTEAFF.

V is TRBV5-4 and J is TRBJ2-7; 7 bases are shared with TRBD1. Germline V gives CDR1 SGHNT, CDR2 YYREEE (reference sequence). V was clipped by 3 bases and J by 7 bases; unmatched bases: 19. The CDR3 has 17 residues. CDR3 protein: CASSSSGQTGKWGEQYF. For the CDR3, the DNA is TGTGCCAGCAGCTCCTCCGGACAGACAGGGAAGTGGGGGGAGCAGTACTTC.

The chain has TRBV5-1 and TRBJ2-3; a weak D match, TRBD2 (6 bases). The CDR3 contains 16 residues. Trimming took off 4 bases at V and 2 bases at J, with 17 bases between the two ends. Germline values: CDR1 SGHRS, CDR2 YFSETQ. CDR3 in DNA: TGCGCCAGCAGCCCTGGCACTAGCCGTTACACAGATACGCAGTATTTT. This translates into CASSPGTSRYTDTQYF.

V is TRBV4-2 and J is TRBJ1-3; possibly TRBD1 for D (6 bases). V shed 0 bases and J shed 0 bases, with 6 bases lying between them. CDR1 LGHNA and CDR2 YNFKEQ come from the germline V gene. This CDR3 region has 15 residues. The chain's CDR3 is CASSQETGSGNTIYF. DNA for the CDR3: TGTGCCAGCAGCCAAGAGACAGGCTCTGGAAACACCATATATTTT.

J is TRBJ2-3 and V is TRBV18, with TRBD1 identical over 7 bases. The CDR3 length is 15 residues. The V gene end was trimmed by 4 bases and the J gene end by 2 bases; junction bases not matched to a gene: 6. The germline V gene encodes CDR1 KGHSH and CDR2 LQKENI. The CDR3 coding sequence is TGTGCCAGCTCACAAAGACAGGGACCCACAGATACGCAGTATTTT. Translating it yields CASSQRQGPTDTQYF. Full variable domain (rest looked up from reference TRBV18 and TRBJ2-3): NAGVMQNPRHLVRRRGQEARLRCSPMKGHSHVYWYRQLPEEGLKFMVYLQKENIIDESGMPKERFSAEFPKEGPSILRIQQVVRGDSAAYFCASSQRQGPTDTQYFGPGTRLTVL.

This chain connects TRBV7-2 to TRBJ2-7; 10 nucleotides match TRBD2. Germline CDR1 SGHTA, CDR2 FQGNSA. There are 15 residues in the CDR3. V lost 5 bases to trimming and J lost 0 bases; unmatched junction nucleotides: 4. Here the CDR3 reads CASSRSGGHSYEQYF. The DNA for the CDR3 is TGTGCCAGCAGCCGTAGCGGGGGGCACTCCTACGAGCAGTACTTC.

The genes are TRBV5-6 and TRBJ1-2; D is unresolved. Deletions cut 4 bases from V and 4 bases from J, with 14 bases between. The CDR3 length is 14 residues. Germline values: CDR1 SGHDT, CDR2 YYEEEE. The CDR3 nucleotides are TGTGCCAGCAGCCTGCGGCAGTCACTCTATGGCTACACCTTC. Its translation is CASSLRQSLYGYTF.

The rearrangement joins TRBV5-6 to TRBJ1-1, with unresolved D. Germline V gene sequence: CDR1 SGHDT, CDR2 YYEEEE. V lost 5 bases and J 0 bases, leaving 11 bases between the germline ends. The CDR3 is 14 amino acids. In DNA, the CDR3 is TGTGCCAGCAGTCCGGTGGGCATGAACACTGAAGCTTTCTTT. It codes for CASSPVGMNTEAFF.

The rearrangement joins TRBV18 to TRBJ1-1; D perhaps matches TRBD1 (5 bases). The V gene's germline CDR1 is KGHSH and CDR2 LQKENI. The CDR3 runs 15 residues. The V end lost 3 bases, the J end lost 4 bases, and 15 bases lay between the germline ends. CDR3 nucleotide sequence: TGTGCCAGCTCACCGTCAGGAGGGGCGAGCACTGAAGCTTTCTTT. Translation: CASSPSGGASTEAFF.

This clone was seen only a few times. CDR3 protein: CASSISSYQPQHF. In DNA form, the CDR3 reads TGTGCCAGTAGTATAAGTTCCTATCAGCCCCAGCATTTT. The chain combines TRBV19 with TRBJ1-5; D gene uncertain. V lost 2 bases and J 5 bases, leaving 7 bases between the germline ends. This CDR3 contains 13 residues. From germline, CDR1 is LNHDA and CDR2 SQIVND (reference sequence).

The CDR3 DNA reads as TGTGCCAGCAGCCCCAGACAGGGAGAGGGTGGATCACCCCTCCACTTT. Translated, it gives CASSPRQGEGGSPLHF. The chain recombines TRBV7-2 with TRBJ1-6; 7 bases map to TRBD1. Looked up from germline, CDR1 is SGHTA and CDR2 is FQGNSA. V lost 5 bases to trimming and J lost 10 bases; unmatched junction nucleotides: 14. This CDR3 spans 16 amino acids.

This chain connects TRBV6-5 to TRBJ1-1; D not certain. V gave up 8 bases and J gave up 3 bases, with 10 bases separating them. CDR3 length equals 12 residues. Germline V gives CDR1 MNHEY, CDR2 SVGAGI. The CDR3 sequence: CASPRPDTEAFF. The CDR3 coding sequence is TGTGCCAGCCCTCGTCCGGACACTGAAGCTTTCTTT.

CDR3 sequence (DNA): TGTGCCAGCAGCTGGGGGATTACAGGGGTTCGGGAAAAACTGTTTTTT. As protein: CASSWGITGVREKLFF. V and J are TRBV5-6 and TRBJ1-4, with TRBD1 matching over 7 bases. Unmatched junction bases numbered 13, after V lost 3 bases and J lost 8 bases. The length of the CDR3 is 16 residues. In germline, CDR1 is SGHDT, CDR2 YYEEEE.

There are a few counts of this clone. This sequence joins TRBV9 and TRBJ1-2; the D is unclear. V was clipped by 5 bases and J by 0 bases, with 14 bases between them. Germline V CDR1 and CDR2: SGDLS, YYNGEE. CDR3 size: 15 residues. The CDR3: CASRGAGGPNYGYTF. The CDR3 bases are TGTGCCAGCAGGGGAGCGGGCGGGCCTAACTATGGCTACACCTTC.